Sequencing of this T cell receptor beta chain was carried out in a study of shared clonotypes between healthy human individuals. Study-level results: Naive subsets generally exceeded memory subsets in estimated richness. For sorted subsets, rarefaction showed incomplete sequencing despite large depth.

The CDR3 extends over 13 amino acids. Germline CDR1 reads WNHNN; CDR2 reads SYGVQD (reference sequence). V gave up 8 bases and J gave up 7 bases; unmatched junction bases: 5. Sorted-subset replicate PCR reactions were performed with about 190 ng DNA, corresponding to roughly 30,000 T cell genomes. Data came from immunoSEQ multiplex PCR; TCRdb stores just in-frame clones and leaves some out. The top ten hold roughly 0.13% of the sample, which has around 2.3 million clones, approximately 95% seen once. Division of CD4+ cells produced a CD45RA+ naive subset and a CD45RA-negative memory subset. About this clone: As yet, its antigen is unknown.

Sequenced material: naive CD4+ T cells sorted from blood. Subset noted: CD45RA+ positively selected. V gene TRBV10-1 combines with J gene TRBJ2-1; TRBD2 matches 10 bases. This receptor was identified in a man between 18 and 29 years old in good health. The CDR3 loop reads CASQREGWNEQFF. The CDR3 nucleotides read TGCGCCAGCCAGCGGGAGGGCTGGAATGAGCAGTTCTTC.